These T cell receptor beta chains were read from a single sample in a study of blood T cells in healthy people across ages. TCRdb re-analysed the 5' RACE reads in MiXCR, keeping a single row per CDR3 protein. The sample holds hundreds of thousands of distinct CDR3 sequences, roughly 50% seen once. The sample taken for sequencing was blood. These TCRs come from a young man in good health. Both conserved end residues are part of each CDR3. The order of the fields is J gene, clone size, V gene, D gene, CDR3 protein, CDR3 DNA. D genes are given only for firm matches. Not every row has a clone size; where given, it reads once, few, many or a size class.

J gene: TRBJ1-2
clone size: few
V gene: TRBV4-3
D gene: NA
CDR3 protein: CASSQETRVGGYGYTF
CDR3 DNA: TGCGCCAGCAGCCAAGAGACGAGGGTCGGTGGCTATGGCTACACCTTC

J gene: TRBJ2-3
clone size: NA
V gene: TRBV6-5
D gene: TRBD2
CDR3 protein: CASSPILADADTQYF
CDR3 DNA: TGTGCCAGCAGTCCTATTCTAGCGGACGCAGATACGCAGTATTTT

J gene: TRBJ2-3
clone size: few
V gene: TRBV20-1
D gene: TRBD2
CDR3 protein: CSSTDRERGGGTDTQYF
CDR3 DNA: TGCAGTTCGACCGACCGAGAGCGGGGGGGAGGCACAGATACGCAGTATTTT

J gene: TRBJ1-5
clone size: many
V gene: TRBV20-1
D gene: NA
CDR3 protein: CSARDSRRPYGNQPQHF
CDR3 DNA: TGCAGTGCTAGAGATTCAAGACGGCCGTATGGCAATCAGCCCCAGCATTTT

J gene: TRBJ2-5
clone size: once
V gene: TRBV20-1
D gene: NA
CDR3 protein: CSAIPETASVQETQYF
CDR3 DNA: TGCAGTGCAATACCGGAAACGGCTAGCGTCCAAGAGACCCAGTACTTC

J gene: TRBJ1-2
clone size: NA
V gene: TRBV3-1
D gene: NA
CDR3 protein: CASSHWTSDGYTF
CDR3 DNA: TGTGCCAGCAGCCATTGGACGTCGGATGGCTACACCTTC

J gene: TRBJ2-7
clone size: few
V gene: TRBV27
D gene: TRBD1
CDR3 protein: CASSPVGQGSEQYF
CDR3 DNA: TGTGCCAGCAGTCCAGTGGGACAGGGTAGCGAGCAGTACTTC

J gene: TRBJ2-1
clone size: NA
V gene: TRBV27
D gene: TRBD1
CDR3 protein: CASSYRGWYNEQFF
CDR3 DNA: TGTGCCAGCAGTTACAGGGGGTGGTACAATGAGCAGTTCTTC

J gene: TRBJ1-5
clone size: few
V gene: TRBV29-1
D gene: NA
CDR3 protein: CSVGPRRFGWCNQPQHF
CDR3 DNA: TGCAGCGTAGGCCCTAGGAGGTTTGGTTGGTGCAATCAGCCCCAGCATTTT

J gene: TRBJ2-1
clone size: NA
V gene: TRBV7-8
D gene: NA
CDR3 protein: CASSPGKNEQFF
CDR3 DNA: TGTGCCAGCAGCCCTGGGAAGAATGAGCAGTTCTTC

J gene: TRBJ1-5
clone size: NA
V gene: TRBV18
D gene: NA
CDR3 protein: CASSPPRTVSSQPQHF
CDR3 DNA: TGTGCCAGCTCACCACCGAGGACAGTAAGTAGTCAGCCCCAGCATTTT

J gene: TRBJ2-7
clone size: NA
V gene: TRBV5-1
D gene: NA
CDR3 protein: CASSHRRVATFDEQYF
CDR3 DNA: TGCGCCAGCAGCCATCGGAGGGTCGCCACATTTGACGAGCAGTACTTC

J gene: TRBJ2-3
clone size: few
V gene: TRBV7-7
D gene: TRBD2
CDR3 protein: CASSLLAGGTSSTDTQYF
CDR3 DNA: TGTGCTAGCAGCTTACTAGCGGGGGGAACTTCTAGCACAGATACGCAGTATTTT

J gene: TRBJ2-7
clone size: few
V gene: TRBV2
D gene: NA
CDR3 protein: CASSDRADEQYF
CDR3 DNA: TGTGCCAGCAGTGATAGGGCAGACGAGCAGTACTTC

J gene: TRBJ1-1
clone size: once
V gene: TRBV12-3/TRBV12-4
D gene: NA
CDR3 protein: CASSLARAAEAFF
CDR3 DNA: TGTGCCAGCAGTTTAGCGCGGGCCGCTGAAGCTTTCTTT

J gene: TRBJ2-3
clone size: NA
V gene: TRBV4-1
D gene: NA
CDR3 protein: CASSQEVFASVRSDAQYF
CDR3 DNA: TGCGCCAGCAGCCAAGAGGTCTTTGCTAGTGTTAGGTCAGATGCGCAGTATTTT